Shown below are 30 T cell receptor beta chains from a single sample sequenced in a study of OX40 agonist ivuxolimab in advanced cancers. Sequencing used immunoSEQ multiplex PCR; TCRdb keeps in-frame clones, though not all of them. The data contain about 86,000 clones, approximately 89% of them singletons. The source material was CD4+ or CD8+ T cells sorted from blood, sampled in a trial of the OX40 agonist ivuxolimab. These receptors originate from an adult with an advanced solid tumor such as melanoma, head and neck, liver or kidney cancer.

The chain employs TRBV7-9 and TRBJ2-3; D gene unclear. Deletions cut 4 bases from V and 0 bases from J, with 11 bases between. The V gene's germline CDR1 is SEHNR and CDR2 FQNEAQ (reference sequence). The CDR3 runs 15 residues. This chain's CDR3 is CASSSWAVSTDTQYF. CDR3 DNA: TGTGCCAGCAGCTCATGGGCGGTTAGCACAGATACGCAGTATTTT.

This clone showed up just once. The J gene is TRBJ1-2, the V gene TRBV2; 7 bases line up with TRBD1. Germline V gene sequence: CDR1 SNHLY, CDR2 FYNNEI. The CDR3 is made up of 13 amino acids. V dropped 6 bases and J dropped 3; count of bases not matched to a gene: 4. Here the CDR3 reads CASRAGTDYGYTF. The CDR3 DNA is TGTGCCAGCAGAGCCGGGACAGACTATGGCTACACCTTC.

The chain is built from TRBV6-1 and TRBJ2-1, with 7 bases identical to TRBD2. The CDR3 spans 18 residues. In germline, CDR1 is MNHNS, CDR2 SASEGT. Trimming cost V 0 bases and J 5 bases; bases outside gene matches: 13. CDR3 in DNA: TGTGCCAGCAGTGAAGCGGGGGGGTCTTCCTCGAGGCACAATGAGCAGTTCTTC. Protein sequence: CASSEAGGSSSRHNEQFF.

The chain recombines TRBV9 with TRBJ2-1, with TRBD2 matching 10 bases. CDR3 length: 16 residues. The V and J ends lost 3 bases and 8 bases, in that order; junction bases with no gene match: 11. CDR1 SGDLS and CDR2 YYNGEE come from the germline V gene. In DNA, the CDR3 is TGTGCCAGCAGCGGACAAGCGGGAGGGAACCCCCATGAGCAGTTCTTC. This codes for CASSGQAGGNPHEQFF.

V is TRBV7-9 and J is TRBJ2-2; 8 positions agree with TRBD1. This CDR3 contains 16 residues. V trimming: 8 bases; J trimming: 2 bases; junction bases outside the gene matches: 10. Germline loops: CDR1 SEHNR, CDR2 FQNEAQ (reference sequence). The CDR3 bases are TGTGCCAGCCCGGTCCGGGACAGGAGTAACACCGGGGAGCTGTTTTTT. It translates to CASPVRDRSNTGELFF.

V is TRBV5-6 and J is TRBJ2-1, with 7 bases fitting TRBD2. CDR1 and CDR2 (germline): SGHDT, YYEEEE. V was pared by 4 bases and J by 2 bases, with 12 bases of the junction left unmatched. The length of the CDR3 is 17 residues. CDR3 in amino acids: CASSLSPSGPPYNEQFF. CDR3 nucleotides: TGTGCCAGCAGCCTGAGCCCTAGCGGTCCCCCCTACAATGAGCAGTTCTTC.

This rearrangement joins TRBV6-6 to TRBJ2-7, with 10 bases that match TRBD2. CDR1 is MNHNY, CDR2 SVGAGI, per germline (reference sequence). This CDR3 spans 14 amino acids. V lost 2 bases to trimming and J lost 5 bases; unmatched junction nucleotides: 3. Here the CDR3 reads CASSYLAGEDEQYF. Written as DNA, the CDR3 is TGTGCCAGCAGTTACCTAGCGGGAGAGGACGAGCAGTACTTC.

V and J are TRBV5-4 and TRBJ2-1, with 8 bases matching TRBD2. The CDR3 consists of 17 residues. V was clipped by 1 base and J by 7 bases; unmatched bases: 13. Germline V gene lookup returns CDR1 SGHNT and CDR2 YYREEE (reference sequence). CDR3 sequence (DNA): TGTGCCAGCAGCTTGAGCACGGCCCGGGGGGGCTTAAATGAGCAGTTCTTC. Its translation is CASSLSTARGGLNEQFF.

This chain connects TRBV7-2 to TRBJ2-6; 7 positions agree with TRBD2. This CDR3 has 19 amino acids. The trim removed 0 bases at V and 1 base at J, leaving 9 bases unmatched. Germline CDR1 and CDR2: SGHTA and FQGNSA. The CDR3 region has the DNA TGTGCCAGCAGCTTAGCTCGACTAGCCCTGCTTTCTGGGGCCAACGTCCTGACTTTC. It codes for CASSLARLALLSGANVLTF.

This clone was picked up a small number of times. The J gene is TRBJ2-1, the V gene TRBV5-4; D is ambiguous. V lost 4 bases to trimming and J lost 6 bases, with 14 bases between them. This CDR3 has 14 amino acids. Germline CDR1 and CDR2: SGHNT and YYREEE (reference sequence). Written as DNA, the CDR3 is TGTGCCAGCAGCCCCGGGTGGGTGTCCAATGAGCAGTTCTTC. This encodes CASSPGWVSNEQFF. The full variable domain, rest sourced from reference TRBV5-4 and TRBJ2-1, is ETGVTQSPTHLIKTRGQQVTLRCSSQSGHNTVSWYQQALGQGPQFIFQYYREEENGRGNFPPRFSGLQFPNYSSELNVNALELDDSALYLCASSPGWVSNEQFFGPGTRLTVL.

V gene TRBV28 combines with J gene TRBJ1-5, with D possibly TRBD1 on 5 matching bases. The CDR3 is 16 amino acids. Germline assignment: CDR1 MDHEN and CDR2 SYDVKM. V was clipped by 2 bases and J by 7 bases, with 18 bases between them. The CDR3 reads CASSLVQGVVGQPQHF. CDR3 bases: TGTGCCAGCAGTTTAGTCCAGGGAGTAGTCGGGCAGCCCCAGCATTTT.

This sequence joins TRBV28 and TRBJ1-6, with D hard to call. This CDR3 contains 12 residues. Germline V gene lookup returns CDR1 MDHEN and CDR2 SYDVKM. V shed 6 bases and J shed 7 bases, with 7 bases lying between them. The CDR3 region is CASRMLNSPLHF. CDR3 bases: TGTGCCAGCAGAATGCTCAATTCACCCCTCCACTTT.

The rearrangement uses TRBV18 and TRBJ2-5; TRBD1 is a possible D gene (6 bases). The CDR3 is 15 amino acids. CDR1 is KGHSH and CDR2 is LQKENI in the germline V gene. The V gene lost 3 bases and the J gene lost 5 bases, with 16 bases spanning the gap. The CDR3 bases are TGTGCCAGCTCACCCAGGGGCAGTAGGGTCGAGACCCAGTACTTC. Amino acid sequence: CASSPRGSRVETQYF.

This clone was seen only once. The chain employs TRBV2 and TRBJ1-1; D possibly corresponds to TRBD1 (5 bases). This CDR3 comprises 12 residues. The V and J ends lost 3 bases and 7 bases respectively, with 9 bases between them. The germline V gene encodes CDR1 SNHLY and CDR2 FYNNEI. CDR3 sequence reads: CASSDRAFEAFF. CDR3 DNA: TGTGCCAGCAGTGACAGGGCGTTTGAAGCTTTCTTT.

The chain has TRBV6-1 and TRBJ1-2, with a possible D match to TRBD1 (5 bases). Germline values: CDR1 MNHNS, CDR2 SASEGT. With 6 bases removed from V and 2 bases from J, the gap between germline ends came to 16 bases. This CDR3 contains 15 residues. CDR3 nucleotides: TGTGCCAGCAGCGTAGCCGGGACTTCAAACTATGGCTACACCTTC. It translates to CASSVAGTSNYGYTF.

This clone has just one count. The gene calls are TRBV28 and TRBJ1-5; no clear D gene. Germline V CDR1 and CDR2: MDHEN, SYDVKM. This CDR3 has 13 amino acids. The ends were cut back, 3 bases at V and 6 bases at J, with 9 bases in the middle. This chain's CDR3 is CASSLGFGQPQHF. DNA of the CDR3: TGTGCCAGCAGTTTGGGTTTTGGTCAGCCCCAGCATTTT.

V gene TRBV4-2 combines with J gene TRBJ2-6; the match to TRBD2 covers 10 bases. CDR1 is LGHNA and CDR2 is YNFKEQ in the germline V gene. Trimming at V came to 3 bases and at J to 2 bases, leaving 4 bases not matched to a gene. The CDR3 is 17 residues long. The CDR3 DNA reads TGTGCCAGCAGCCACGCTAGCGGGAGTGCTGGGGCCAACGTCCTGACTTTC. Translating it yields CASSHASGSAGANVLTF.

V usage is TRBV29-1 and J usage is TRBJ1-2; tentative D call: TRBD1 (6 bases). The germline V gene encodes CDR1 SQVTM and CDR2 ANQGSEA. The CDR3 covers 12 residues. V was clipped by 7 bases and J by 2 bases, with 11 bases between them. CDR3 in amino acids: CSAGGQNYGYTF. The CDR3 nucleotides read TGCAGCGCCGGAGGACAGAACTATGGCTACACCTTC.

The chain recombines TRBV28 with TRBJ1-5; D remains unclear. This CDR3 has 14 residues. The ends were cut back, 10 bases at V and 4 bases at J, with 17 bases in the middle. Germline V gene sequence: CDR1 MDHEN, CDR2 SYDVKM. Here the CDR3 reads CATDDPGRNQPQHF. For the CDR3, the DNA is TGTGCCACCGACGATCCCGGGAGGAATCAGCCCCAGCATTTT. Full variable domain (outside the CDR3, taken from reference TRBV28 and TRBJ1-5): DVKVTQSSRYLVKRTGEKVFLECVQDMDHENMFWYRQDPGLGLRLIYFSYDVKMKEKGDIPEGYSVSREKKERFSLILESASTNQTSMYLCATDDPGRNQPQHFGDGTRLSIL.

The chain is built from TRBV7-2 and TRBJ2-5; 10 nucleotides match TRBD2. The V gene's germline CDR1 is SGHTA and CDR2 FQGNSA. After removal of 8 bases from V and 2 bases from J, the junction contained 8 bases not matched to a gene. This CDR3 spans 15 amino acids. This chain's CDR3 is CASPHSGGPQETQYF. The CDR3 nucleotides read TGTGCCAGCCCGCATAGCGGGGGGCCTCAAGAGACCCAGTACTTC. Combining the CDR3 with reference TRBV7-2 and TRBJ2-5 gives the whole variable domain GAGVSQSPSNKVTEKGKDVELRCDPISGHTALYWYRQSLGQGLEFLIYFQGNSAPDKSGLPSDRFSAERTGGSVSTLTIQRTQQEDSAVYLCASPHSGGPQETQYFGPGTRLLVL.

This chain links TRBV27 with TRBJ2-4; TRBD2 aligns across 10 bases. This CDR3 has 23 amino acids. Germline CDR1 and CDR2: MNHEY and SMNVEV (reference sequence). V shed 4 bases and J 0 bases; nucleotides not matched to a gene: 24. The CDR3 DNA reads as TGTGCCAGCAGTTCCCAGGGGCTAGCGGGAGTCCTGGGTGGGGGACTAGCCAAAAACATTCAGTACTTC. It codes for CASSSQGLAGVLGGGLAKNIQYF.

This clone was found once. The rearrangement uses TRBV5-1 and TRBJ2-3, with TRBD2 matching 12 bases. CDR1 is SGHRS and CDR2 is YFSETQ in the germline V gene. This CDR3 is built from 16 residues. V lost 4 bases, J lost 0 bases, and 3 bases stayed unmatched. The CDR3 coding sequence is TGCGCCAGCAGCGGGCTAGCGGGGGGGAGCACAGATACGCAGTATTTT. It encodes CASSGLAGGSTDTQYF.

The rearrangement links TRBV30 to TRBJ2-1; D is uncertain. Germline V gives CDR1 GTSNPN, CDR2 SVGIG (reference sequence). The V gene lost 1 base and the J gene lost 6 bases, with 10 bases spanning the gap. There are 13 residues in the CDR3. CDR3: CAWSGASLNEQFF. The DNA of the CDR3 is TGTGCCTGGAGTGGGGCTAGTCTCAATGAGCAGTTCTTC.

The chain links TRBV5-1 to TRBJ1-1; possible D gene TRBD1, 5 bases. With 2 bases removed from V and 3 bases from J, the gap between germline ends came to 14 bases. The germline gives CDR1 SGHRS, CDR2 YFSETQ. The CDR3 is 15 residues long. The CDR3 spells CASSLGGPGDTEAFF. For the CDR3, the DNA is TGCGCCAGCAGCTTAGGTGGACCGGGGGACACTGAAGCTTTCTTT.

This chain joins TRBV2 and TRBJ1-4; TRBD1 aligns across 10 bases. Germline V CDR1 and CDR2: SNHLY, FYNNEI. With V trimmed by 1 base and J by 7 bases, 0 bases remained unmatched. This CDR3 is built from 14 residues. Here the CDR3 reads CASSEGDRGEKLFF. For the CDR3, the DNA is TGTGCCAGCAGTGAAGGGGACAGGGGTGAAAAACTGTTTTTT.

V is TRBV6-6 and J is TRBJ2-3; D might be TRBD1 (5 bases). V lost 6 bases and J lost 5, with 9 bases in between. CDR1 is MNHNY, CDR2 SVGAGI, per germline (reference sequence). The CDR3 totals 12 residues. As DNA, the CDR3 is TGTGCCAGCAGCCAAACAGGAGATACGCAGTATTTT. Translation gives CASSQTGDTQYF.

The genes are TRBV29-1 and TRBJ1-3; D is possibly TRBD1 (6 bases). The germline V gene encodes CDR1 SQVTM and CDR2 ANQGSEA. The CDR3 runs 14 residues. The V gene lost 2 bases and the J gene lost 0 bases, with 8 bases spanning the gap. The CDR3 region is CSVEQGHSGNTIYF. The CDR3 region has the DNA TGCAGCGTTGAACAGGGACACTCTGGAAACACCATATATTTT.

The chain couples TRBV10-1 to TRBJ1-2; D gene ambiguous. CDR1 is WNHNN and CDR2 is SYGVQD in the germline V gene (reference sequence). The CDR3 runs to 13 residues. V was pared by 3 bases and J by 8 bases, with 13 bases between. The CDR3 spells CASSDGLLGGYTF. The DNA for the CDR3 is TGCGCCAGCAGTGATGGCCTCCTGGGGGGCTACACCTTC.

The chain uses TRBV5-4 and TRBJ2-4, with 7 bases identical to TRBD2. Germline CDR1 is SGHNT and CDR2 is YYREEE (reference sequence). The CDR3 extends over 17 amino acids. The trim removed 1 base at V and 6 bases at J, leaving 13 bases unmatched. The CDR3 protein is CASSLFTASGHLNIQYF. In DNA form, the CDR3 reads TGTGCCAGCAGCTTGTTTACGGCTAGCGGACATTTAAACATTCAGTACTTC.

This clone has a handful of counts. The rearrangement links TRBV6-5 to TRBJ1-5; D perhaps matches TRBD1 (6 bases). CDR1 is MNHEY, CDR2 SVGAGI, per germline. The CDR3 totals 12 residues. The CDR3 loop is CGAGAFNQPQHF. CDR3 in DNA: TGTGGTGCGGGGGCGTTTAATCAGCCCCAGCATTTT.